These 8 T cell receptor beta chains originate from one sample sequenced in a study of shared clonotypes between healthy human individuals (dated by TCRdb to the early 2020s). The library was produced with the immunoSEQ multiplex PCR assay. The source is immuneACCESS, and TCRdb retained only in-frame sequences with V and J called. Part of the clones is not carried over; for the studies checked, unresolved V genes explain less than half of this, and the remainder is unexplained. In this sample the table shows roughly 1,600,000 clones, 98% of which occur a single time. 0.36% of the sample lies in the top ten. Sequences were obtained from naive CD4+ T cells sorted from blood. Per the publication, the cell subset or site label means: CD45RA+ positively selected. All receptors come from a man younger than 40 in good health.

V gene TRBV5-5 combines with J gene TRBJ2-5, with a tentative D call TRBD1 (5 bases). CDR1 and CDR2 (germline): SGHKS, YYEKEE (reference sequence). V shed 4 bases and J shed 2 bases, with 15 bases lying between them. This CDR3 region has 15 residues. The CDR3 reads CASSPQGSPQETQYF. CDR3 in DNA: TGTGCCAGCAGCCCTCAGGGTAGCCCTCAAGAGACCCAGTACTTC.

CDR3 nucleotide sequence: TGTGCCAGCAGCTTCCTAGCGGGAGGGAACTACGAGCAGTACTTC. Encoded protein: CASSFLAGGNYEQYF. This chain links TRBV7-8 with TRBJ2-7, with TRBD2 matching over 12 bases. This CDR3 has 15 residues. Trimming cost V 3 bases and J 3 bases; bases outside gene matches: 3. Germline values: CDR1 SGHVS, CDR2 FQNEAQ.

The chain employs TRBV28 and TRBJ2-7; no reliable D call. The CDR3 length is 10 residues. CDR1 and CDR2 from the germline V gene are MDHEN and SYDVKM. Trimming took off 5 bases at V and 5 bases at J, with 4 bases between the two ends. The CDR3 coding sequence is TGTGCCAGCAGTGGGAACGAGCAGTACTTC. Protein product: CASSGNEQYF.

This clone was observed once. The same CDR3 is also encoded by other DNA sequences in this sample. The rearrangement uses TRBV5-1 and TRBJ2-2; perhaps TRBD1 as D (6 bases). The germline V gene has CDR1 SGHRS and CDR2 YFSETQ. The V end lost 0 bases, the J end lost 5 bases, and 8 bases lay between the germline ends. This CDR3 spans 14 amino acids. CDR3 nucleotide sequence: TGCGCCAGCAGCTTGGGGGGGCCGACCGGGGAGCTGTTTTTT. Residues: CASSLGGPTGELFF.

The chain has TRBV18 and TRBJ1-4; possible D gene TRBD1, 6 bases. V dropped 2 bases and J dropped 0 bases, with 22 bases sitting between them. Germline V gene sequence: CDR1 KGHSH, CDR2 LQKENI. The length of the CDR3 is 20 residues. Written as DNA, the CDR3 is TGTGCCAGCTCACCAGGAGTCTACCGGGACATATCTGCAACTAATGAAAAACTGTTTTTT. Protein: CASSPGVYRDISATNEKLFF.

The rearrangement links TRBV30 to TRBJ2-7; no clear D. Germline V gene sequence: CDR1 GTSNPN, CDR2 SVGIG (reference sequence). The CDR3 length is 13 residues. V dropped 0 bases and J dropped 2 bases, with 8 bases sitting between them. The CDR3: CAWSVGVAYEQYF. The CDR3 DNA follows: TGTGCCTGGAGTGTTGGGGTTGCCTACGAGCAGTACTTC.

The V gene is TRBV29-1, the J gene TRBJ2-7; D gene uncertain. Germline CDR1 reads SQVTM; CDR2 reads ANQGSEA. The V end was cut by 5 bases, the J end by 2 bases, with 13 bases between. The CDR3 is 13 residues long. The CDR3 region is CSVRTLLTYEQYF. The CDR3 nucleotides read TGCAGCGTTCGTACTTTACTTACCTACGAGCAGTACTTC.

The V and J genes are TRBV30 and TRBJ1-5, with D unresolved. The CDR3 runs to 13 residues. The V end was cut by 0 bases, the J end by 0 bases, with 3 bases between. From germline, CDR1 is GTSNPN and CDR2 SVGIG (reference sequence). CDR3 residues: CAWSVFSNQPQHF. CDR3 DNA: TGTGCCTGGAGTGTTTTTAGCAATCAGCCCCAGCATTTT.